These 10 T cell receptor beta chains were all obtained from the same sample, sequenced in a study of T-cell memory formation after mild COVID-19. TCRdb reprocessed the 5' RACE reads via MiXCR and lists one record per CDR3 protein. In the table there are some 150,000 distinct CDR3 sequences, 15% to 20% of which are singletons. Sequencing input: PBMCs or a T cell subset sorted from them (not recorded which). The source is an adult woman who had mild COVID-19 (a few samples of this study predate the infection). Cell type and time point are not known.

J is TRBJ2-7 and V is TRBV2, with 15 bases matching TRBD2. J was trimmed by 4 bases and V by 6 bases; bases with no gene match: 4. Germline CDR1 SNHLY, CDR2 FYNNEI. This CDR3 has 15 residues. For the CDR3, the DNA is TGTGCCAGCAGGTGGACTAGCGGGGGGGAATACGAGCAGTACTTC. Its translation: CASRWTSGGEYEQYF. Looking up the rest from reference TRBV2 and TRBJ2-7 gives the full variable domain: EPEVTQTPSHQVTQMGQEVILRCVPISNHLYFYWYRQILGQKVEFLVSFYNNEISEKSEIFDDQFSVERPDGSNFTLKIRSTKLEDSAMYFCASRWTSGGEYEQYFGPGTRLTVT.

This chain links TRBV5-6 with TRBJ2-5, with D possibly matching TRBD1 (6 bases). CDR1 is SGHDT, CDR2 YYEEEE, per germline. The CDR3 spans 13 residues. V was cut by 0 bases and J by 4 bases, with 7 bases left in between. Here the CDR3 reads CASSLARGETQYF. The CDR3 DNA follows: TGTGCCAGCAGCTTGGCCAGGGGAGAGACCCAGTACTTC.

This clonotype came up a few times. The chain uses TRBV5-4 and TRBJ1-1, with 9 bases matching TRBD1. CDR3 length: 15 amino acids. V was pared by 3 bases and J by 1 base, with 4 bases of the junction left unmatched. CDR1 SGHNT and CDR2 YYREEE come from the germline V gene (reference sequence). CDR3 in amino acids: CASSWGQGGNTEAFF. CDR3 bases: TGTGCCAGCAGCTGGGGACAGGGCGGGAACACTGAAGCTTTCTTT.

The chain couples TRBV21-1 to TRBJ1-5; the DNA was not compared with TRBD1, the D call given in the table. TRBV21-1 is a pseudogene segment. CDR3 length: 16 amino acids. CDR3: CASSFYSWGAGEPQHF. The CDR3 DNA sequence: TGTGCCAGCAGCTTCTATTCTTGGGGGGCTGGGGAGCCCCAGCATTTT.

The chain links TRBV29-1 to TRBJ2-1, with D uncertain. The CDR3 has 12 residues. CDR1 is SQVTM and CDR2 is ANQGSEA in the germline V gene. The V gene lost 6 bases and the J gene lost 6 bases, with 12 bases spanning the gap. CDR3 in DNA: TGCAGCGTGGTTGAGGTGGGCAATGAGCAGTTCTTC. This translates into CSVVEVGNEQFF.

This clonotype was seen a few times. The V gene is TRBV6-6, the J gene TRBJ2-2; TRBD2 agrees at 14 bases. This CDR3 region has 19 residues. The J segment lost 1 base and the V segment lost 5 bases, leaving 9 bases of the junction unmatched. Germline assignment: CDR1 MNHNY and CDR2 SVGAGI (reference sequence). The CDR3, as DNA: TGTGCCAGCAGTCCCTACGCCGGGACTAGCGGGAGGAACACCGGGGAGCTGTTTTTT. Its protein product is CASSPYAGTSGRNTGELFF.

V is TRBV9 and J is TRBJ2-3; possible D gene TRBD1, 6 bases. Per the germline V gene, CDR1 is SGDLS and CDR2 is YYNGEE. The CDR3 spans 15 residues. V gave up 4 bases and J gave up 0 bases, with 12 bases separating them. CDR3 residues: CASSTGTLSTDTQYF. In DNA form, the CDR3 reads TGTGCCAGCAGCACCGGGACACTGAGCACAGATACGCAGTATTTT. Combining the CDR3 with reference TRBV9 and TRBJ2-3 gives the whole variable domain DSGVTQTPKHLITATGQRVTLRCSPRSGDLSVYWYQQSLDQGLQFLIQYYNGEERAKGNILERFSAQQFPDLHSELNLSSLELGDSALYFCASSTGTLSTDTQYFGPGTRLTVL.

This clonotype came up once. The rearrangement links TRBV29-1 to TRBJ1-2; weak D call: TRBD1 (5 bases). Trimming left V 2 bases short and J 4 bases short, with 11 bases between. This CDR3 has 13 residues. Per germline, CDR1 SQVTM and CDR2 ANQGSEA. The CDR3 DNA is TGCAGCGTTGAAATAGGGGACGGCTATGGCTACACCTTC. This sequence encodes CSVEIGDGYGYTF.

This CDR3 is CATRLGTETYEQYF. The CDR3 bases are TGTGCCACCAGGTTGGGGACAGAGACCTACGAGCAGTACTTC. The chain has TRBV24-1 and TRBJ2-7; 7 bases are shared with TRBD1. CDR1 and CDR2 (germline): KGHDR, SFDVKD. V gave up 7 bases and J gave up 2 bases; unmatched junction bases: 7. CDR3 length: 14 residues.

This clonotype was seen a handful of times. J is TRBJ2-5 and V is TRBV12-3 or TRBV12-4; D possibly corresponds to TRBD2 (6 bases). This CDR3 contains 14 residues. The V end lost 4 bases, the J end lost 4 bases, and 13 bases lay between the germline ends. This CDR3 reads CASSSSGTGETQYF. The CDR3 bases are TGTGCCAGCAGTTCCTCCGGGACTGGAGAGACCCAGTACTTC.